Listed below are T cell receptor beta chains from one sample, sequenced in a study of cytomegalovirus exposure and HLA in healthy donors. Measured with immunoSEQ multiplex PCR; TCRdb has only the in-frame clones, and not every one. This table holds about 140,000 clones, approximately 10% found once. Sequencing was performed on PBMCs. Source of these receptors: a woman aged 35 to 49 in good health and CMV-seropositive. Both conserved end residues are part of each CDR3. A D gene is named only where the DNA matches it firmly. Clone size is given for some rows only: seen once, a few or many times, or a class if the clone is expanded.

j_gene | v_gene | abundance | d_gene | CDR3aa | CDR3nt
TRBJ2-2 | TRBV5-4 | - | - | CASSLRYGQNTGELFF | TGTGCCAGCAGCTTGAGATACGGACAGAACACCGGGGAGCTGTTTTTT
TRBJ2-1 | TRBV7-2 | - | TRBD1 | CASSLTGQGSDEQFF | TGTGCCAGCAGCCTTACGGGACAGGGGTCGGATGAGCAGTTCTTC
TRBJ2-7 | TRBV4-2 | - | - | CASSLASEAYEQYF | TGTGCCAGCAGCCTGGCTAGCGAGGCCTACGAGCAGTACTTC
TRBJ2-7 | TRBV6-1 | few | - | CASSVAGTYEQYF | TGTGCCAGCAGTGTCGCAGGCACCTACGAGCAGTACTTC
TRBJ1-4 | TRBV5-6 | - | - | CASSSPGMGEKLFF | TGTGCCAGCAGCTCCCCGGGAATGGGTGAAAAACTGTTTTTT
TRBJ2-3 | TRBV19 | - | - | CASSPGQSRDTQYF | TGTGCCAGTAGTCCCGGACAGTCTAGGGATACGCAGTATTTT
TRBJ1-1 | TRBV5-1 | - | - | CASSLSGEANTEAFF | TGCGCCAGCAGCTTGTCAGGGGAAGCAAACACTGAAGCTTTCTTT
TRBJ2-7 | TRBV4-3 | - | TRBD2 | CASSHPGTSGGGIYEQYF | TGCGCCAGCAGCCATCCTGGGACTAGCGGGGGAGGAATCTACGAGCAGTACTTC
TRBJ2-3 | TRBV19 | few | - | CASRAGSTDTQYF | TGTGCCAGTAGAGCAGGGAGCACAGATACGCAGTATTTT
TRBJ1-5 | TRBV19 | - | TRBD1 | CASSFGQGGQPQHF | TGTGCCAGTAGTTTCGGACAGGGAGGCCAGCCCCAGCATTTT
TRBJ1-5 | TRBV7-9 | - | - | CASSLDIQPQHF | TGTGCCAGCAGCTTAGACATCCAGCCCCAGCATTTT
TRBJ2-5 | TRBV2 | few | - | CASNRQDQQYF | TGTGCCAGCAATAGACAGGACCAGCAGTACTTC
TRBJ1-2 | TRBV19 | - | TRBD1 | CASSRDSFNYGYTF | TGTGCCAGTAGTAGGGACAGTTTTAACTATGGCTACACCTTC
TRBJ1-2 | TRBV7-2 | - | TRBD1 | CASSPGGRYGYTF | TGTGCCAGCAGCCCAGGGGGCCGGTATGGCTACACCTTC
TRBJ2-3 | TRBV7-2 | - | TRBD2 | CASSSVGLAGAGTDTQYF | TGTGCCAGCAGCTCCGTCGGGCTAGCGGGGGCCGGCACAGATACGCAGTATTTT